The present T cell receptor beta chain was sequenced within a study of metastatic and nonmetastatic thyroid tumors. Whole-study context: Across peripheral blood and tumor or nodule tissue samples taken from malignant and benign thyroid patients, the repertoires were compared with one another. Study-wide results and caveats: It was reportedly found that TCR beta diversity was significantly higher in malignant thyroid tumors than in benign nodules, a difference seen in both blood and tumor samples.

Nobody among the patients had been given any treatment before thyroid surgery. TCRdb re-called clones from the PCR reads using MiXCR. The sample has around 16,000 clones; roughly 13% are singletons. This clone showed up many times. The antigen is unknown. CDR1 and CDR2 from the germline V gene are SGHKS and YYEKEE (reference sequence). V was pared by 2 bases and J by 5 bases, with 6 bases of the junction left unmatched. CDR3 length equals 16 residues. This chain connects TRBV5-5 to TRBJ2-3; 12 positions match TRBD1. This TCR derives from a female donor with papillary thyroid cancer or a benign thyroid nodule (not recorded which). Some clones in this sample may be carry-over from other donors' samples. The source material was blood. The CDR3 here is CASSFGDRGRLDTQYF. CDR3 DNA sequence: TGTGCCAGCAGCTTCGGGGACAGGGGGCGGTTAGATACGCAGTATTTT.